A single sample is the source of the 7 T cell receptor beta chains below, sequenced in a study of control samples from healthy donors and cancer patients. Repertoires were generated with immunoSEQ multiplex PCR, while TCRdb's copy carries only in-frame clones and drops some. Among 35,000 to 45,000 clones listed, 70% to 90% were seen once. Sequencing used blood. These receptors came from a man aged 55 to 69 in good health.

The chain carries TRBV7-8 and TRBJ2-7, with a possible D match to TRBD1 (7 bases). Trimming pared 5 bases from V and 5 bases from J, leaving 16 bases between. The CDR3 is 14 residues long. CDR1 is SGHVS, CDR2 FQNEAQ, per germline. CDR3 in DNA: TGTGCCAGCAGCCTGGCGCAGGGGGGAAACGAGCAGTACTTC. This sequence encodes CASSLAQGGNEQYF.

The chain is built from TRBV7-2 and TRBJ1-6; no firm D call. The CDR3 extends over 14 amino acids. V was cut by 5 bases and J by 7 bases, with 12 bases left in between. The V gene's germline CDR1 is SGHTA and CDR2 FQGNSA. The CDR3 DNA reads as TGTGCCAGCAGCCCAAGGCGAGGAAATTCACCCCTCCACTTT. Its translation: CASSPRRGNSPLHF.

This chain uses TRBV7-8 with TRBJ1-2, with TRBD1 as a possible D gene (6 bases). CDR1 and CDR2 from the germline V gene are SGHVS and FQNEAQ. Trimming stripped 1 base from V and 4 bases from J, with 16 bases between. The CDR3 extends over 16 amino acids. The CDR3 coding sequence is TGTGCCAGCAGCTTAGGTCAGAGGGGGATCGTCTATGGCTACACCTTC. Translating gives CASSLGQRGIVYGYTF. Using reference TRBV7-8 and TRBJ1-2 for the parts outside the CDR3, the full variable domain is GAGVSQSPRYKVAKRGQDVALRCDPISGHVSLFWYQQALGQGPEFLTYFQNEAQLDKSGLPSDRFFAERPEGSVSTLKIQRTQQEDSAVYLCASSLGQRGIVYGYTFGSGTRLTVV.

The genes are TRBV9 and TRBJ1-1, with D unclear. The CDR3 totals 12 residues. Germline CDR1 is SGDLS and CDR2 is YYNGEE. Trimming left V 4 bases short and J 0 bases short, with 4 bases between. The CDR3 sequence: CASSPLNTEAFF. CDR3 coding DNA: TGTGCCAGCAGCCCATTGAACACTGAAGCTTTCTTT.

The DNA for the CDR3 is TGTGCCAGCAGCCGACAGATCATGAACACTGAAGCTTTCTTT. Its protein is CASSRQIMNTEAFF. The chain is built from TRBV27 and TRBJ1-1, with a tentative D call TRBD1 (5 bases). Trimming removed 6 bases from V and 0 bases from J, with 11 bases in between. CDR3 size: 14 residues. Germline V gives CDR1 MNHEY, CDR2 SMNVEV (reference sequence).

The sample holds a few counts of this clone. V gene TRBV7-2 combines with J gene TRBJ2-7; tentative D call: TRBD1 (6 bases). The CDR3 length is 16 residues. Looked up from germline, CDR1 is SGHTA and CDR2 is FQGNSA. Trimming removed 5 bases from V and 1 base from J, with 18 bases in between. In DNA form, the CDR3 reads TGTGCCAGCAGCGGAAGTGGCAGGGGACGATCCTACGAGCAGTACTTC. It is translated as CASSGSGRGRSYEQYF.

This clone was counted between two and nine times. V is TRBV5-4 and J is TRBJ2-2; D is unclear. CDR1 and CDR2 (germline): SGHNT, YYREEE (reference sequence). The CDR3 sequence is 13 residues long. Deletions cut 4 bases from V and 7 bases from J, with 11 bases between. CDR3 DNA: TGTGCCAGCAGCGGAGCATGGGACGGGGAGCTGTTTTTT. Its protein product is CASSGAWDGELFF.